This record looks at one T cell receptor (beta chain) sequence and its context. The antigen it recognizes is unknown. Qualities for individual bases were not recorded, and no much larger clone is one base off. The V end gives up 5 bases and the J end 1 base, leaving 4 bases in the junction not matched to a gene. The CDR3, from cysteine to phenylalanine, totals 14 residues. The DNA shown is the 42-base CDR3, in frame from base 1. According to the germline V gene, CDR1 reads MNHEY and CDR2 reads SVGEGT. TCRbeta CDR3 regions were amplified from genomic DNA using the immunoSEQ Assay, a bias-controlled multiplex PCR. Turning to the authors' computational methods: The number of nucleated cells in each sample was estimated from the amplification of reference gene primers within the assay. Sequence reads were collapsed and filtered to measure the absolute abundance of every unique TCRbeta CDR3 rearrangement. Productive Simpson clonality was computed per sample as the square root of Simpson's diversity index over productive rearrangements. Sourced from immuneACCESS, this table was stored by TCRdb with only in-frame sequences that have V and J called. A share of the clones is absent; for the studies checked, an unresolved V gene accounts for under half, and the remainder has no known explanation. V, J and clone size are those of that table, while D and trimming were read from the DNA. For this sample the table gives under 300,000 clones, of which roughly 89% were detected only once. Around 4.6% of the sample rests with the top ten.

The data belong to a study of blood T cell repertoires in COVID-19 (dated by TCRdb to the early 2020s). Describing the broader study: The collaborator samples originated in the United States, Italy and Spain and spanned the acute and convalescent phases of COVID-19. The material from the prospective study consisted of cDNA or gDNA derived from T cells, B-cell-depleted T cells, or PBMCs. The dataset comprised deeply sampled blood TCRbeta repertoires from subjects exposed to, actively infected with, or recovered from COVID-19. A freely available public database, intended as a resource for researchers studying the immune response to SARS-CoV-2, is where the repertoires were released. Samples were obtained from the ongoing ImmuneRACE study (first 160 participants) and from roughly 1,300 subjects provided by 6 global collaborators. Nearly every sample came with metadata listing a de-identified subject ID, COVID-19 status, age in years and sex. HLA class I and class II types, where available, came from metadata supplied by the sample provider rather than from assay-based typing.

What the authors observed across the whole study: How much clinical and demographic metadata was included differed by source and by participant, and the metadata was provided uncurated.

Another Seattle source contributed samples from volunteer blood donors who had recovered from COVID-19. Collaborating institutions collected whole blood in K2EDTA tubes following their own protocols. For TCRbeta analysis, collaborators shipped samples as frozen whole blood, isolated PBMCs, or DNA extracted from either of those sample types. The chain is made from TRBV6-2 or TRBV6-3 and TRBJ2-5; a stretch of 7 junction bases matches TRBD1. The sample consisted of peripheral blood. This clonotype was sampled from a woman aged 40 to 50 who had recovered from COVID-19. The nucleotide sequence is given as TGTGCCAGCAGTGCCGGGACAGCCCAAGAGACCCAGTACTTC. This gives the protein CASSAGTAQETQYF.